This paragraph covers one T cell receptor beta chain sequence. This clonotype was detected only a few times. Its antigen is not yet known. No quality values exist for individual bases; no much larger clone is one base distant. Library construction relied on 5' RACE. The sample was run on an Illumina HiSeq 2500. The second PCR ran for roughly 6 to 11 cycles and used a J-beta primer mix along with a sample-barcoded 5' primer. A template-switch 5' adaptor carrying 12 random nucleotides introduced a unique molecular identifier onto each TCR beta cDNA molecule. Each sample yielded at least 3 million CDR3-containing paired-end reads. The Mint cDNA synthesis kit, primed by a TRBC-specific oligonucleotide, was used to synthesize first-strand cDNA from all RNA. Following uracil-DNA glycosylase treatment, all cDNA underwent a first 18-cycle PCR with the universal primers M1SS and BC2_uni_R. The study's processing was this. For normalization, 1 million high-quality reads, each with a distinct molecular identifier, were randomly selected from each sample. Instead of being binned into consensus sequences, reads with shared molecular identifiers were discarded. CDR3 identification, clonotype clustering and error correction used MiTCR with a Q25 quality threshold and the strictest error-elimination algorithm. A nonparametric unseen species model using Euler transformation provided a lower-bound estimate of total TCR beta diversity. TCRdb reran the public reads through fastp at Q25 and MiXCR, keeping productive beta chains. Rows merge per CDR3 protein into single entries with the most common DNA and genes. Here the V and J calls rest on TCRdb's processing, not on the authors' analysis. The sample table shows 380,000 or so distinct CDR3 sequences, and about 55% are seen once. The ten most abundant clones make up around 50% of the sample.

The data derive from a study of blood T cells in healthy people across ages (dated by TCRdb to between 2014 and 2016). At the level of the whole study: Template switching captured roughly one uniquely barcoded TCR beta cDNA molecule per two T cells in model experiments. Using deep sequencing normalized with unique cDNA molecular identifiers, the study measured how TCR beta repertoire diversity changes with age. The donors were divided into four age groups: young (average around 17 years), middle-aged (approximately 39), aged (approximately 64) and long-lived (about 84). Donors of different ages were randomly distributed across sequencing lanes to avoid experimental bias. For two donors (one aged 18 to 30 and one aged 80 or older), the study analyzed two additional independent replicas of 1 million unique cDNA reads from the same blood draw.

From the cysteine up to the phenylalanine, the CDR3 has a length of 15 residues. Only CDR3 DNA is held: 45 bases, read in frame from base 1. After removal of 5 bases from V and 2 bases from J, the junction retains 2 bases not matched to a gene. Per the germline V gene (reference sequence), PRHDT is the CDR1 and FYEKMQ is the CDR2. Findings and caveats that apply to the study as a whole: Compared with the aged group, the long-lived group had more naive CD4+ T cells, fewer expanded clones and increased TCR diversity, suggesting age selection. Because profiling used bulk unsorted PBMCs, naive and antigen-experienced compartments could not be compared conclusively. Donor CMV infection status was unknown, potentially confounding age-related changes in expanded clonotypes. As age increased, observed TCR beta diversity per million T cells dropped in a roughly linear way, and a significant reduction was already evident by age 40. Estimates of total diversity from one million sequenced T cells were regarded as lower bounds and underestimates. Observed TCR beta diversity correlated strongly with the percentage of naive T cells measured by flow cytometry.

The roughly 39 donors, aged about 6 to 100 years, were systemically healthy Caucasian individuals from Russia. Each donor gave 8 to 10 milliliters of peripheral blood, collected into EDTA-treated Vacutainer tubes. PBMCs were isolated by Ficoll-Paque density-gradient centrifugation, with at least 6.5 million obtained per sample. Trizol reagent was used to extract total RNA from the PBMCs, yielding at least 5.5 micrograms per sample. For every donor, an aliquot of PBMCs went through flow cytometry to measure the percentages of naive CD45RAhigh/CD27high T cells. Sequenced input: blood. The rearrangement joined TRBV13 to TRBJ2-7, with 14 bases aligning to TRBD2. This sequence originates from a man in his 60s in good health. The nucleotide sequence is given as TGTGCCAGCAGCCTGACTAGCGGGGGGGCCTACGAGCAGTACTTC. It translates to CASSLTSGGAYEQYF.